This TCR beta chain emerged from a study of shared clonotypes between healthy human individuals. The CD4+ fraction was divided into a CD45RA+ naive subset and a CD45RA-negative memory subset. CDR1 is SEHNR, CDR2 FQNEAQ, per germline (reference sequence). V was shortened by 3 bases and J by 0 bases, with 8 bases between the two germline ends. This CDR3 is built from 14 residues. The assay was immunoSEQ multiplex PCR, and TCRdb's table has in-frame clones only and misses some. The sample includes about 1 million clones, approximately 68% of them seen just once. The specimen sequenced was memory CD4+ T cells sorted from blood. Regarding subset: CD45RA-negative fraction. The clonotype was recovered from a man aged 18-30 years in good health. The J gene is TRBJ2-5, the V gene TRBV7-9; D call uncertain. The CDR3 sequence: CASSFFLDQETQYF. The CDR3, as DNA: TGTGCCAGCAGCTTTTTTCTAGACCAAGAGACCCAGTACTTC. Drawing the rest from reference TRBV7-9 and TRBJ2-5, the complete variable domain is DTGVSQNPRHKITKRGQNVTFRCDPISEHNRLYWYRQTLGQGPEFLTYFQNEAQLEKSRLLSDRFSAERPKGSFSTLEIQRTEQGDSAMYLCASSFFLDQETQYFGPGTRLLVL.